These T cell receptor beta chains were read from a single sample in a study of blood T cell repertoires in COVID-19. Libraries were prepared by immunoSEQ multiplex PCR; TCRdb keeps only in-frame clonotypes and omits some of them. The sample includes approximately 100,000 clones, about 80% of them seen just once. The sample was peripheral blood. The receptors stem from a woman aged 80 or older with active or convalescent COVID-19. Both conserved end residues are part of each CDR3. Each record gives: CDR3 protein, V gene.

cdr3_aa: CATLQGLSNQPQHF
v_call: TRBV6-5

cdr3_aa: CASSYSGGNYGYTF
v_call: TRBV6-5

cdr3_aa: CSVADGRIGTQYF
v_call: TRBV29-1

cdr3_aa: CASWTGGSAFF
v_call: TRBV5-4

cdr3_aa: CASRFRQGATEAFF
v_call: TRBV28

cdr3_aa: CACGGLSGNTIYF
v_call: TRBV19

cdr3_aa: CASSQDRGSGITDTQYF
v_call: TRBV4-3

cdr3_aa: CASSLKAGSNYGYTF
v_call: TRBV27

cdr3_aa: CASSLERGGPGEQFF
v_call: TRBV11-2

cdr3_aa: CASSPSSGGAHNEQFF
v_call: TRBV18

cdr3_aa: CASSHVGGTGFSEAFF
v_call: TRBV14

cdr3_aa: CASSSKLAGLYNEQFF
v_call: TRBV7-9

cdr3_aa: CASSLSVGDTQYF
v_call: TRBV5-1

cdr3_aa: CASSLILGEWLTEAFF
v_call: TRBV7-9

cdr3_aa: CASSVDPGQHGNTIYF
v_call: TRBV9

cdr3_aa: CASTPLVGANTEAFF
v_call: TRBV19

cdr3_aa: CASSFGTGEGSRYNEQFF
v_call: TRBV7-9

cdr3_aa: CASSIVADSQETQYF
v_call: TRBV19

cdr3_aa: CSASRQGSGYTF
v_call: TRBV20-1

cdr3_aa: CASSLNTGTGRSEQYF
v_call: TRBV5-1

cdr3_aa: CASSYSSTSGNNEQFF
v_call: TRBV6-5

cdr3_aa: CASSNRGRQRGTDTQYF
v_call: TRBV7-6

cdr3_aa: CASSLDPGGNQPQHF
v_call: TRBV7-2

cdr3_aa: CASSSLGLANTDTQYF
v_call: TRBV27

cdr3_aa: CASSVGQAGMGGYTF
v_call: TRBV2

cdr3_aa: CASSGPGQGARNTEAFF
v_call: TRBV5-1

cdr3_aa: CATSDGGARDRDQPQHF
v_call: TRBV24-1

cdr3_aa: CASSPLTSGGSYEQYF
v_call: TRBV5-1

cdr3_aa: CASSIGLAGFLYTGELFF
v_call: TRBV19

cdr3_aa: CASSLSAGKAFF
v_call: TRBV12-3/TRBV12-4

cdr3_aa: CASGLTSGRAADTQYF
v_call: TRBV28